This T cell receptor beta chain was observed in a study of blood T cell repertoires in COVID-19. This CDR3 has 14 residues. Germline assignment: CDR1 LGHNT and CDR2 FRNRAP. With V trimmed by 6 bases and J by 6 bases, 4 bases remained unmatched. As handled by the study authors: Reference gene primer amplification in the assay estimated nucleated cell counts. The method was immunoSEQ multiplex PCR; TCRdb's version includes in-frame clones alone and lacks a portion of them. V and J calls and clone size are as listed in that table; D and trimming were resolved from the DNA. The data show 250,000 to 400,000 clones, less than 85% seen once. Clinical history as reported by participants underpinned cohort assignment.

This sequence originates from a woman in her 30s who had been exposed to COVID-19. This sequence joins TRBV12-5 and TRBJ2-3; TRBD2 aligns across 12 bases. The specimen sequenced was PBMCs or T cells enriched from blood (not recorded which). In nucleotides, the CDR3 is TGTGCTAGTGGAACTAGCGGGGGGTATGATACGCAGTATTTT. The encoded protein is CASGTSGGYDTQYF.